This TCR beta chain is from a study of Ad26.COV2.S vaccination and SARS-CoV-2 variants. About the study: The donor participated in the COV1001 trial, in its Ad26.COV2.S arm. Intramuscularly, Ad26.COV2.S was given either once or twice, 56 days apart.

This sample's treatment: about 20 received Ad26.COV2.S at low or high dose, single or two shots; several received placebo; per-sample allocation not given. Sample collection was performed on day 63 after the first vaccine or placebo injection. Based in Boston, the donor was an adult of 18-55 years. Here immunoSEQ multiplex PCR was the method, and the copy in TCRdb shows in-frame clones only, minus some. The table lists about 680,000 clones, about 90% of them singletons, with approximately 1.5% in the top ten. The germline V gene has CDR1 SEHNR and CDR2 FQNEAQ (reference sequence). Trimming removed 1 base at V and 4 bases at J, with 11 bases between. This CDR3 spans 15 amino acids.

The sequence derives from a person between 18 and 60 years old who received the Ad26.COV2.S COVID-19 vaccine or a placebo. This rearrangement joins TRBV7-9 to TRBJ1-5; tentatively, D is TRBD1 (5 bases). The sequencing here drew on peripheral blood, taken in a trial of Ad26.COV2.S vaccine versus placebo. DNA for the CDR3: TGTGCCAGCAGCTTAGTGGGGCAGGGTAATCAGCCCCAGCATTTT. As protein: CASSLVGQGNQPQHF.